This passage covers 27 T cell receptor beta chains from one sample sequenced in a study of T-cell memory formation after mild COVID-19. A single record per CDR3 protein comes from TCRdb applying MiXCR to the 5' RACE reads. The data hold around 250,000 distinct CDR3 sequences, with 15% observed a single time. Sequencing was carried out using PBMCs or a T cell subset sorted from them (not recorded which). Source of these receptors: an adult woman who had mild COVID-19 (a few samples of this study predate the infection). Cell type and time point are not known.

The V gene is TRBV5-6, the J gene TRBJ1-4, with TRBD1 matching 9 bases. Germline CDR1 is SGHDT and CDR2 is YYEEEE. The CDR3 spans 16 residues. V shed 4 bases and J 7 bases; nucleotides not matched to a gene: 11. The CDR3 sequence is CASSGGQGRRGEKLFF. The CDR3 DNA is TGTGCCAGCAGCGGAGGACAGGGGCGGCGAGGTGAAAAACTGTTTTTT.

This clonotype was recorded a few times. V and J are TRBV20-1 and TRBJ1-1; unclear D gene. CDR1 and CDR2 from the germline V gene are DFQATT and SNEGSKA (reference sequence). V lost 7 bases to trimming and J lost 4 bases, with 16 bases between them. The CDR3 spans 13 residues. CDR3 protein: CSEPGRLSTEAFF. CDR3 sequence (DNA): TGCAGTGAACCAGGTAGGCTGAGCACTGAAGCTTTCTTT.

This clonotype turned up a few times. The gene calls are TRBV4-2 and TRBJ2-7, with TRBD2 as a possible D gene (5 bases). Germline assignment: CDR1 LGHNA and CDR2 YNFKEQ. Trimming shortened V by 3 bases and J by 3 bases, and 18 bases separated the two germline ends. The CDR3 runs to 16 residues. In DNA, the CDR3 is TGTGCCAGCAGCCAGACCCCTTTAAGGGAGAACTACGAGCAGTACTTC. It encodes CASSQTPLRENYEQYF.

V gene TRBV20-1 combines with J gene TRBJ1-4; 10 bases line up with TRBD1. The J segment lost 10 bases and the V segment lost 2 bases, leaving 10 bases of the junction unmatched. The CDR3 is 15 amino acids. Germline CDR1 reads DFQATT; CDR2 reads SNEGSKA (reference sequence). In DNA form, the CDR3 reads TGCAGTGCTAGATTACCAGGGACAGGGGAGGGAAAACTGTTTTTT. Protein: CSARLPGTGEGKLFF.

CDR3: CASSQGVGVGDTGELFF. CDR3 in DNA: TGCGCCAGCAGCCAGGGAGTCGGGGTAGGGGACACCGGGGAGCTGTTTTTT. The V gene is TRBV4-3, the J gene TRBJ2-2, with D perhaps given as TRBD1 or TRBD2 (5 bases each). V was shortened by 3 bases and J by 3 bases, with 17 bases between the two germline ends. The length of the CDR3 is 17 residues. CDR1 LGHNA and CDR2 YSLEER come from the germline V gene.

V is TRBV6-6 and J is TRBJ2-5, with D unclear. The V and J ends lost 2 bases and 5 bases respectively, with 18 bases between them. Germline V gene lookup returns CDR1 MNHNY and CDR2 SVGAGI (reference sequence). The CDR3 has 16 amino acids. This CDR3 is CASSYPNRRSDETQYF. DNA of the CDR3: TGTGCCAGCAGTTACCCGAATAGGAGAAGTGACGAGACCCAGTACTTC.

This clonotype has just a few counts. The J gene is TRBJ2-7, the V gene TRBV21-1; the table's D gene call, TRBD2, was not cross checked with the DNA. TRBV21-1 is an annotated pseudogene. The CDR3 totals 15 residues. The CDR3 coding sequence is TGTGCCAGCAGCCCATCGAAGGACTTACTGGCCGAGCAGTACTTC. This sequence encodes CASSPSKDLLAEQYF.

The chain couples TRBV12-3 or TRBV12-4 to TRBJ2-5, with 8 bases that match TRBD1. V gave up 6 bases and J gave up 2 bases; unmatched junction bases: 8. This CDR3 has 15 residues. The CDR3 bases are TGTGCCAGCAGCCTTACGCGGACAGGGCAAGAGACCCAGTACTTC. Its protein product is CASSLTRTGQETQYF.

The CDR3, as DNA: TGTGCCAGCAGCCACCCGGCAACAGATACGCAGTATTTT. Amino acid sequence: CASSHPATDTQYF. V is TRBV9 and J is TRBJ2-3; no clear D gene. The V and J ends lost 4 bases and 3 bases respectively, with 9 bases between them. Germline lookup yields CDR1 SGDLS and CDR2 YYNGEE. The CDR3 has 13 amino acids.

The chain carries TRBV7-2 and TRBJ1-4; D is undetermined. Per germline, CDR1 SGHTA and CDR2 FQGNSA. The length of the CDR3 is 13 residues. Trimming cost V 9 bases and J 0 bases, with 8 bases left between them. This CDR3 is CASRSPTNEKLFF. The CDR3 coding sequence is TGTGCCAGTCGGTCCCCAACTAATGAAAAACTGTTTTTT.

This chain joins TRBV4-1 and TRBJ2-3, with TRBD1 matching over 7 bases. Germline CDR1 is MGHRA and CDR2 is YSYEKL. This CDR3 is 16 amino acids long. J gave up 10 bases and V 2 bases, and 15 bases lay outside the gene matches. The CDR3 DNA is TGCGCCAGCAGCCAAATAACAGGGGATTGGATCCTTGCGCAGTATTTT. It codes for CASSQITGDWILAQYF.

This clonotype was picked up a small number of times. The chain employs TRBV20-1 and TRBJ1-1; D possibly corresponds to TRBD1 (5 bases). CDR1 and CDR2 from the germline V gene are DFQATT and SNEGSKA (reference sequence). CDR3 length: 15 residues. The V and J ends lost 3 bases and 1 base respectively, with 15 bases between them. The CDR3: CSASKAGYGNTEAFF. The DNA of the CDR3 is TGCAGTGCTAGCAAGGCAGGGTATGGGAACACTGAAGCTTTCTTT.

This rearrangement joins TRBV29-1 to TRBJ2-1; 10 bases align to TRBD2. CDR1 and CDR2 from the germline V gene are SQVTM and ANQGSEA. The CDR3 is made up of 11 amino acids. The J segment lost 9 bases and the V segment lost 6 bases, leaving 2 bases of the junction unmatched. In DNA, the CDR3 is TGCAGCGTGGCTAGCGGGAGTGAGCAGTTCTTC. It codes for CSVASGSEQFF.

The chain carries TRBV10-3 and TRBJ2-5; 12 nucleotides line up with TRBD2. The CDR3 runs 18 residues. Trimming took 10 bases from V and 5 from J; bases not matched to a gene: 20. The V gene's germline CDR1 is ENHRY and CDR2 SYGVKD. CDR3 sequence reads: CASSLGLAGGSDVETQYF. In DNA, the CDR3 is TGTGCCAGCAGCCTGGGGCTAGCGGGGGGGTCTGATGTGGAGACCCAGTACTTC.

The chain couples TRBV20-1 to TRBJ2-1; D uncertain. The CDR3 consists of 14 residues. Germline CDR1 is DFQATT and CDR2 is SNEGSKA (reference sequence). Deletions cut 0 bases from V and 5 bases from J, with 11 bases between. CDR3: CSARDWRNHNEQFF. The CDR3 DNA sequence: TGCAGTGCTAGAGATTGGAGAAATCACAATGAGCAGTTCTTC.

The chain employs TRBV5-1 and TRBJ2-3; tentative D call: TRBD2 (6 bases). Trimming took 3 bases from V and 0 from J, leaving 8 bases between them. The CDR3 is 14 amino acids. Looked up from germline, CDR1 is SGHRS and CDR2 is YFSETQ. CDR3 DNA: TGCGCCAGCAGCTCCGGGACTAGCACAGATACGCAGTATTTT. The encoded protein is CASSSGTSTDTQYF.

This clonotype was counted at least ten times. V and J are TRBV5-1 and TRBJ2-3, with D perhaps being TRBD1 or TRBD2 (5 bases each). Per the germline V gene, CDR1 is SGHRS and CDR2 is YFSETQ. Trimming shortened V by 0 bases and J by 0 bases, and 8 bases separated the two germline ends. The CDR3 loop spans 15 amino acids. CDR3 sequence: CASSLAGPSTDTQYF. CDR3 coding DNA: TGCGCCAGCAGCTTGGCGGGACCTAGCACAGATACGCAGTATTTT.

This chain uses TRBV4-1 with TRBJ1-4; perhaps TRBD1 as D (6 bases). This CDR3 has 14 residues. Germline CDR1 MGHRA, CDR2 YSYEKL. Between the trimmed V and J ends, which lost 1 base and 6 bases, there was a span of 9 bases. CDR3 amino acids: CASSQAWTDEKLFF. DNA of the CDR3: TGCGCCAGCAGCCAAGCGTGGACAGATGAAAAACTGTTTTTT.

This clonotype appeared a few times. The chain couples TRBV15 to TRBJ2-1; 7 bases agree with TRBD2. Germline lookup yields CDR1 LNHNV and CDR2 YYDKDF (reference sequence). CDR3 length: 15 amino acids. V lost 4 bases and J lost 5; bases outside the gene matches: 8. CDR3 sequence reads: CATSNRLAEHNEQFF. The CDR3 region has the DNA TGTGCCACCAGCAACCGACTAGCAGAGCACAATGAGCAGTTCTTC.

This clonotype was recorded many times. This rearrangement joins TRBV6-2 or TRBV6-3 to TRBJ2-3; D is undetermined. The CDR3 runs 12 residues. Trimming removed 4 bases at V and 4 bases at J, with 6 bases between. From germline, CDR1 is MNHEY and CDR2 SVGEGT. The CDR3 is CASSSQPDTQYF. The CDR3 nucleotides are TGTGCCAGCAGTTCCCAGCCAGATACGCAGTATTTT.

CDR3 bases: TGTGCCAGCAGCCCCCGGGTCGGGGGGACTAGCGGGACGGGCAGCTACAATGAGCAGTTCTTC. Its protein is CASSPRVGGTSGTGSYNEQFF. V and J are TRBV7-2 and TRBJ2-1, with TRBD2 identical over 13 bases. This CDR3 spans 21 amino acids. Germline trimming cut 5 bases from V and 3 bases from J; bases unmatched to any gene: 19. Per the germline V gene, CDR1 is SGHTA and CDR2 is FQGNSA.

The rearrangement uses TRBV19 and TRBJ1-6, with 7 bases aligning to TRBD1. The CDR3 contains 12 residues. The V gene end was trimmed by 7 bases and the J gene end by 8 bases; junction bases not matched to a gene: 2. Germline CDR1 and CDR2: LNHDA and SQIVND (reference sequence). The CDR3 loop reads CASTTGDSPLHF. DNA for the CDR3: TGTGCCAGTACAACAGGGGATTCACCCCTCCACTTT.

This clonotype was counted between two and nine times. The rearrangement uses TRBV4-1 and TRBJ2-5, with D unclear. CDR3 length: 12 residues. Trimming shortened V by 0 bases and J by 6 bases, and 5 bases separated the two germline ends. Germline lookup yields CDR1 MGHRA and CDR2 YSYEKL. The CDR3 protein is CASSQDSQTQYF. The CDR3 DNA is TGCGCCAGCAGCCAAGATTCGCAGACCCAGTACTTC.

This clonotype was counted a few times. V gene TRBV20-1 combines with J gene TRBJ1-5; D is ambiguous. V lost 6 bases and J 4 bases, leaving 16 bases between the germline ends. The CDR3 is made up of 14 amino acids. CDR1 and CDR2 from the germline V gene are DFQATT and SNEGSKA (reference sequence). Here the CDR3 DNA reads TGCAGTGCCACCAAACCCCTTACAAATCAGCCCCAGCATTTT. It yields the protein CSATKPLTNQPQHF.

The chain couples TRBV11-2 to TRBJ2-6; tentatively, D is TRBD2 (5 bases). In germline, CDR1 is SGHAT, CDR2 FQNNGV. V lost 1 base and J 0 bases, leaving 13 bases between the germline ends. The CDR3 has 18 residues. CDR3 loop: CASSLVMSGSSGANVLTF. The CDR3 DNA reads as TGTGCCAGCAGCTTAGTAATGAGCGGAAGCTCTGGGGCCAACGTCCTGACTTTC.

In DNA, the CDR3 is TGCGCCAGCAGCCACAGGGCGGGGCGGGTTAACACTGAAGCTTTCTTT. Translated, it gives CASSHRAGRVNTEAFF. This chain connects TRBV5-1 to TRBJ1-1, with D possibly TRBD1 on 6 matching bases. Trimming stripped 4 bases from V and 2 bases from J, with 18 bases between. The CDR3 is made up of 16 amino acids. Germline CDR1 and CDR2: SGHRS and YFSETQ.

V usage is TRBV27 and J usage is TRBJ2-2, with TRBD1 identical over 9 bases. J was trimmed by 1 base and V by 8 bases; bases with no gene match: 14. Germline assignment: CDR1 MNHEY and CDR2 SMNVEV (reference sequence). The CDR3 consists of 18 residues. The CDR3 bases are TGTGCCAGCCTTACTCGGGACAGGGCCTCGAAGAACACCGGGGAGCTGTTTTTT. This codes for CASLTRDRASKNTGELFF.